One sample yielded the 20 T cell receptor beta chains listed below, sequenced in a study of blood T cell repertoires in COVID-19 (dated by TCRdb to 2019 to 2021). Library construction relied on the immunoSEQ multiplex PCR assay. TCRdb limited this immuneACCESS table to in-frame rearrangements with V and J called. A share of clones is missing; checked studies link under half to unresolved V genes, and the rest is unexplained. Across this sample there are approximately 170,000 clones, with more than 65% seen only once. Together, the top ten hold under 3% of the sample. Sequencing input: peripheral blood. The receptors were gathered from a human donor with acute or convalescent COVID-19. The donor label of this sample is uncertain.

The CDR3 DNA is TGCAGCGTTCCCCGGCTAGCGGGGCTTCTCACAGATACGCAGTATTTT. It specifies CSVPRLAGLLTDTQYF. This chain uses TRBV29-1 with TRBJ2-3, with TRBD2 identical over 9 bases. From germline, CDR1 is SQVTM and CDR2 ANQGSEA. The CDR3 length is 16 residues. After removal of 5 bases from V and 2 bases from J, the junction contained 11 bases not matched to a gene.

J is TRBJ2-2 and V is TRBV6-5; D might be TRBD1 (5 bases). CDR1 is MNHEY and CDR2 is SVGAGI in the germline V gene. V lost 2 bases to trimming and J lost 4 bases, with 14 bases between them. This CDR3 has 16 residues. CDR3 sequence reads: CASSYRPRQLTGELFF. CDR3 DNA sequence: TGTGCCAGCAGTTACCGACCCCGACAGCTCACCGGGGAGCTGTTTTTT.

The chain recombines TRBV7-9 with TRBJ2-2; 9 bases align to TRBD1. CDR1 is SEHNR and CDR2 is FQNEAQ in the germline V gene (reference sequence). The CDR3 contains 17 residues. Trimming removed 4 bases from V and 4 bases from J; junction bases left unmatched: 10. In nucleotides, the CDR3 is TGTGCCAGCAGCTCCCGATTAGGACAGGGGAGCACCGGGGAGCTGTTTTTT. Protein: CASSSRLGQGSTGELFF.

This chain uses TRBV7-9 with TRBJ2-3; 9 bases agree with TRBD2. J lost 7 bases, V lost 3 bases, and 20 bases had no gene match. The CDR3 extends over 19 amino acids. Germline CDR1 and CDR2: SEHNR and FQNEAQ (reference sequence). CDR3 bases: TGTGCCAGCAGCTTCCCCCCCGGAGCCGTGCGGGGGGGCTCGAATACGCAGTATTTT. Its translation: CASSFPPGAVRGGSNTQYF. The complete variable domain, with remaining parts taken from reference TRBV7-9 and TRBJ2-3, reads DTGVSQNPRHKITKRGQNVTFRCDPISEHNRLYWYRQTLGQGPEFLTYFQNEAQLEKSRLLSDRFSAERPKGSFSTLEIQRTEQGDSAMYLCASSFPPGAVRGGSNTQYFGPGTRLTVL.

The chain employs TRBV7-3 and TRBJ1-1; no firm D call. Per the germline V gene, CDR1 is SGHTA and CDR2 is FQGTGA. CDR3 length: 13 amino acids. Trimming took 5 bases from V and 6 from J, leaving 13 bases between them. CDR3 bases: TGTGCCAGCAGCCGTCAGAGGGAGTCTGAAGCTTTCTTT. Protein sequence: CASSRQRESEAFF.

This clone was observed a few times. The chain recombines TRBV6-5 with TRBJ2-7, with no clear D. Trimming shortened V by 6 bases and J by 3 bases, and 12 bases separated the two germline ends. Germline values: CDR1 MNHEY, CDR2 SVGAGI. The CDR3 runs 13 residues. The CDR3 is CASRLNARYEQYF. In DNA, the CDR3 is TGTGCCAGCAGACTGAACGCACGCTACGAGCAGTACTTC.

The table lists this clone with a few counts. The gene calls are TRBV12-3 or TRBV12-4 and TRBJ2-3, with D maybe TRBD2 (6 bases). Deletions cut 7 bases from V and 7 bases from J, with 12 bases between. This CDR3 contains 12 residues. DNA for the CDR3: TGTGCCAGCACCCTGCGGGGATATACGCAGTATTTT. This gives the protein CASTLRGYTQYF.

This clone showed up just once. J is TRBJ1-5 and V is TRBV19; 8 nucleotides agree with TRBD1. This CDR3 has 16 residues. The V and J ends lost 0 bases and 7 bases, in that order; junction bases with no gene match: 8. From germline, CDR1 is LNHDA and CDR2 SQIVND (reference sequence). The CDR3 nucleotides read TGTGCCAGTAGTATAGAGGGGCAGGGGGCTGGCCAGCCCCAGCATTTT. This sequence encodes CASSIEGQGAGQPQHF.

The J gene is TRBJ2-5, the V gene TRBV27, with no clear D. Germline V gives CDR1 MNHEY, CDR2 SMNVEV (reference sequence). The CDR3 is made up of 13 amino acids. The V gene lost 5 bases and the J gene lost 6 bases, with 13 bases spanning the gap. The CDR3 sequence: CASSVSWAQTQYF. CDR3 DNA: TGTGCCAGCAGTGTAAGTTGGGCCCAGACCCAGTACTTC.

This chain uses TRBV3-1 (or the pseudogene TRBV3-2) with TRBJ1-1; perhaps TRBD1 as D (6 bases). CDR1 is LGHDT and CDR2 is YNNKEL in the germline V gene (reference sequence). The CDR3 totals 14 residues. V was clipped by 4 bases and J by 3 bases, with 12 bases between them. CDR3 in amino acids: CASSLRDTHTEAFF. CDR3 nucleotide sequence: TGTGCCAGCAGCCTCCGGGACACCCACACTGAAGCTTTCTTT.

As DNA, the CDR3 is TGCAGCGTTGCGGCTAGCAGCTCCTACGAGCAGTACTTC. Protein product: CSVAASSSYEQYF. The gene calls are TRBV29-1 and TRBJ2-7, with D perhaps matching TRBD2 (5 bases). Germline V lookup: CDR1 SQVTM, CDR2 ANQGSEA. CDR3 size: 13 residues. The V and J ends lost 4 bases and 0 bases respectively, with 10 bases between them.

The genes are TRBV25-1 and TRBJ2-3; D might be TRBD2 (6 bases). V was clipped by 6 bases and J by 6 bases, with 16 bases between them. CDR1 and CDR2 from the germline V gene are MGHDK and SYGVNS. There are 14 residues in the CDR3. Here the CDR3 reads CASRRPGLADTQYF. Written as DNA, the CDR3 is TGTGCCAGCAGGAGGCCGGGGCTAGCGGATACGCAGTATTTT.

This chain connects TRBV15 to TRBJ2-3, with a weak D call TRBD1 (5 bases). Germline V gene lookup returns CDR1 LNHNV and CDR2 YYDKDF (reference sequence). V was trimmed by 0 bases and J by 0 bases, leaving 10 bases between them. This CDR3 region has 16 residues. The CDR3 bases are TGTGCCACCAGCAGAGAAGGCGACAGAAGCACAGATACGCAGTATTTT. The encoded protein is CATSREGDRSTDTQYF.

This chain joins TRBV7-6 and TRBJ1-2; 7 positions agree with TRBD1. The CDR3 extends over 12 amino acids. V was clipped by 11 bases and J by 4 bases; unmatched bases: 7. Germline V gene lookup returns CDR1 SGHVS and CDR2 FNYEAQ. CDR3 sequence reads: CAVGTALYGYTF. The CDR3 DNA reads as TGTGCCGTGGGGACAGCCCTCTATGGCTACACCTTC.

V gene TRBV14 combines with J gene TRBJ2-3; no definite D call. CDR3 size: 14 residues. V lost 4 bases, J lost 3 bases, and 11 bases lay in between. Germline values: CDR1 SGHDN, CDR2 FVKESK. The CDR3 region is CASSLNPGTDTQYF. Here the CDR3 DNA reads TGTGCCAGCAGCCTTAACCCCGGGACAGATACGCAGTATTTT.

V and J are TRBV5-1 and TRBJ1-6, with D maybe TRBD1 (5 bases). Germline V gene data show CDR1 as SGHRS and CDR2 as YFSETQ. The V gene lost 0 bases and the J gene lost 13 bases, with 14 bases spanning the gap. There are 14 residues in the CDR3. The CDR3 bases are TGCGCCAGCAGCTTGGAAAGCAGGGAAGCGCCCCTCCACTTT. This translates into CASSLESREAPLHF.

V usage is TRBV5-4 and J usage is TRBJ2-1; TRBD1 agrees at 9 bases. CDR3 length equals 16 residues. Germline V gives CDR1 SGHNT, CDR2 YYREEE (reference sequence). Losses at the gene ends were 4 bases for V and 0 bases for J; bases not matched to a gene: 5. CDR3 protein: CASSDPGQGSYNEQFF. The CDR3 region has the DNA TGTGCCAGCAGCGACCCGGGACAGGGCTCCTACAATGAGCAGTTCTTC. Using reference TRBV5-4 and TRBJ2-1 for the parts outside the CDR3, the full variable domain is ETGVTQSPTHLIKTRGQQVTLRCSSQSGHNTVSWYQQALGQGPQFIFQYYREEENGRGNFPPRFSGLQFPNYSSELNVNALELDDSALYLCASSDPGQGSYNEQFFGPGTRLTVL.

The chain has TRBV6-5 and TRBJ1-2; D ambiguous. Trimming shortened V by 2 bases and J by 7 bases, and 11 bases separated the two germline ends. This CDR3 is built from 13 residues. Germline V gene data show CDR1 as MNHEY and CDR2 as SVGAGI. CDR3 DNA: TGTGCCAGCAGTTACAACCTACTACGTGGCTACACCTTC. It is translated as CASSYNLLRGYTF.

This clone showed up just a few times. The chain couples TRBV4-1 to TRBJ2-7; the D is unclear. There are 14 residues in the CDR3. V dropped 1 base and J dropped 4 bases, with 11 bases sitting between them. Germline loops: CDR1 MGHRA, CDR2 YSYEKL. The CDR3 protein is CASSQAGDPYEQYF. The CDR3 region has the DNA TGCGCCAGCAGCCAAGCTGGAGATCCTTACGAGCAGTACTTC.

V and J are TRBV3-1 (or the pseudogene TRBV3-2) and TRBJ2-7; 9 nucleotides agree with TRBD1. This CDR3 spans 14 amino acids. CDR1 is LGHDT, CDR2 YNNKEL, per germline (reference sequence). The junction had 5 bases not matched to a gene; V was cut back by 4 bases and J by 4 bases. This CDR3 is CASSPGTGWYEQYF. CDR3 sequence (DNA): TGTGCCAGCAGCCCTGGGACAGGGTGGTACGAGCAGTACTTC.